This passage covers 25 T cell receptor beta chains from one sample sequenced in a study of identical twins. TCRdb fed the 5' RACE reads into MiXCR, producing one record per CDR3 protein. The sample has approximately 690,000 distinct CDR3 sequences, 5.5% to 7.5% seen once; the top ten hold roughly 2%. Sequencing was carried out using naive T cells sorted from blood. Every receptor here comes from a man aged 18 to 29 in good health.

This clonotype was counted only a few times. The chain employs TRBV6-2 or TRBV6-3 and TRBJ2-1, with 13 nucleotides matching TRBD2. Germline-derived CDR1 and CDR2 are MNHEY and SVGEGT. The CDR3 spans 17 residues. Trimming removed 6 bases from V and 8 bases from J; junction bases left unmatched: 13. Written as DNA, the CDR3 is TGTGCCAGCAGCCGCGGACTAGCGGGAGTTCTTTGGGATGAGCAGTTCTTC. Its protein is CASSRGLAGVLWDEQFF.

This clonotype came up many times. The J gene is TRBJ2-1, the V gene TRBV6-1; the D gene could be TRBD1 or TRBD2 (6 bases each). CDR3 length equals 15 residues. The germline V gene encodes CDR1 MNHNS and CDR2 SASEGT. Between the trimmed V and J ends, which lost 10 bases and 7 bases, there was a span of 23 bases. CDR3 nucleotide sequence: TGTGCCATAGGACAGCCGAAGGAAGGGAGGAATGAGCAGTTCTTC. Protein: CAIGQPKEGRNEQFF.

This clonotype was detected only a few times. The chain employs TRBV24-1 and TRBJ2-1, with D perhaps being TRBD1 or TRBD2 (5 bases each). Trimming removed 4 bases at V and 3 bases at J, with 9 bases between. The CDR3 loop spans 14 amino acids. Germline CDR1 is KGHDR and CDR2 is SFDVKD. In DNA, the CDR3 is TGTGCCACCAGTGAGGGGGACGGCTACAATGAGCAGTTCTTC. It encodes CATSEGDGYNEQFF.

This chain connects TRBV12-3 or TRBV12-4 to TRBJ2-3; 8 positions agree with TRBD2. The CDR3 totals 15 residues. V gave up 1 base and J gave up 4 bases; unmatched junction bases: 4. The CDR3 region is CASSLVRGRPDTQYF. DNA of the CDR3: TGTGCCAGCAGTTTAGTTCGCGGGAGGCCAGATACGCAGTATTTT.

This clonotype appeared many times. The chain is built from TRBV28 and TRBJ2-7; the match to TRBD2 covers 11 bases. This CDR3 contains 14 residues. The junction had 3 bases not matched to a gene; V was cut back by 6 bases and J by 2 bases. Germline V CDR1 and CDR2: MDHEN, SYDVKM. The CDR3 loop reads CASRLAGETYEQYF. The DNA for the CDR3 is TGTGCCAGCAGACTAGCGGGGGAAACCTACGAGCAGTACTTC. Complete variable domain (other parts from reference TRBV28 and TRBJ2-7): DVKVTQSSRYLVKRTGEKVFLECVQDMDHENMFWYRQDPGLGLRLIYFSYDVKMKEKGDIPEGYSVSREKKERFSLILESASTNQTSMYLCASRLAGETYEQYFGPGTRLTVT.

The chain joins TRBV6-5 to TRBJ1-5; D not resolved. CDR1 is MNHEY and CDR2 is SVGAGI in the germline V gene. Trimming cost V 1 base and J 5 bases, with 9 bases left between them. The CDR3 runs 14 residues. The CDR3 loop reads CASSYWNTDQPQHF. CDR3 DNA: TGTGCCAGCAGTTACTGGAATACTGATCAGCCCCAGCATTTT.

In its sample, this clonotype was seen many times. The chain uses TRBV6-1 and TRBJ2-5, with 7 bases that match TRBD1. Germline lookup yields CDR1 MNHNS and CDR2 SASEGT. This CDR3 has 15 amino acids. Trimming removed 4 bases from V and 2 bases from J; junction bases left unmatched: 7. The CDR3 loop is CASSVGDRAQETQYF. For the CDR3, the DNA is TGTGCCAGCAGTGTTGGGGACAGAGCACAAGAGACCCAGTACTTC.

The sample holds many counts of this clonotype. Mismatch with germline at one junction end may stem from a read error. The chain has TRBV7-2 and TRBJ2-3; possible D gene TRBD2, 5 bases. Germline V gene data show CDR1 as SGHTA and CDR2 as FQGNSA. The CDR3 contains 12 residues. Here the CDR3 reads CASSLAVDTQYF. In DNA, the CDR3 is TGTGCCAGCAGCCTAGCCGTAGATACGCAGTATTTT.

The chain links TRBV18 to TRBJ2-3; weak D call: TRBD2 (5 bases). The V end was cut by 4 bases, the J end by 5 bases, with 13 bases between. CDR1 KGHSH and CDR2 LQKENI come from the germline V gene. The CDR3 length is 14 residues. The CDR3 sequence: CASSRGLLGDTQYF. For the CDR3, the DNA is TGTGCCAGCTCACGAGGACTCCTGGGAGATACGCAGTATTTT. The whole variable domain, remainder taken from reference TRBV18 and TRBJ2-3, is NAGVMQNPRHLVRRRGQEARLRCSPMKGHSHVYWYRQLPEEGLKFMVYLQKENIIDESGMPKERFSAEFPKEGPSILRIQQVVRGDSAAYFCASSRGLLGDTQYFGPGTRLTVL.

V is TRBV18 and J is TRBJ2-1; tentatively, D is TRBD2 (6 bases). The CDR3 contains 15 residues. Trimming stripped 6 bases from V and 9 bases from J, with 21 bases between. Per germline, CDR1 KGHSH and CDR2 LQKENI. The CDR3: CASSKGTVLEGEQFF. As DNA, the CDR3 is TGTGCCAGCTCCAAGGGGACTGTCCTGGAGGGTGAGCAGTTCTTC.

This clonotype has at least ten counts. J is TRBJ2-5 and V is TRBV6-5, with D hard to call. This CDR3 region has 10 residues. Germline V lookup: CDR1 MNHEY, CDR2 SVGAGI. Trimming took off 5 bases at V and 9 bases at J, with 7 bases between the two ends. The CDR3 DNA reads TGTGCCAGCAGTACGAACCCCCAGTACTTC. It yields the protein CASSTNPQYF.

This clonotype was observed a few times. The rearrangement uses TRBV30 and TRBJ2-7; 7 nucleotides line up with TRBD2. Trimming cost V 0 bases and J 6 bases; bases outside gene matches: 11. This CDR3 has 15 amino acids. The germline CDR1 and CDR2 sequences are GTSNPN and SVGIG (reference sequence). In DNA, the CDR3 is TGTGCCTGGAGTGTTCTTTTGGGAGGGCCGGGCGAGCAGTACTTC. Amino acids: CAWSVLLGGPGEQYF.

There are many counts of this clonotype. The CDR3 loop reads CASSQTDRGNSPLHF. As DNA, the CDR3 is TGTGCCAGCAGCCAGACGGACAGGGGAAATTCACCCCTCCACTTT. The chain links TRBV4-2 to TRBJ1-6; 9 bases align to TRBD1. Trimming at V came to 3 bases and at J to 7 bases, leaving 4 bases not matched to a gene. The CDR3 extends over 15 amino acids. Germline CDR1 is LGHNA and CDR2 is YNFKEQ.

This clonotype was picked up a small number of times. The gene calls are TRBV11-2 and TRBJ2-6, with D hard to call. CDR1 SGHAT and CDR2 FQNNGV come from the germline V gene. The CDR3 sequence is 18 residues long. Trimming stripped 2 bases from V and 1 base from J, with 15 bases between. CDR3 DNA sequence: TGTGCCAGCAGCTTAAAGCTGATGCCCCCATCTGGGGCCAACGTCCTGACTTTC. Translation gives CASSLKLMPPSGANVLTF.

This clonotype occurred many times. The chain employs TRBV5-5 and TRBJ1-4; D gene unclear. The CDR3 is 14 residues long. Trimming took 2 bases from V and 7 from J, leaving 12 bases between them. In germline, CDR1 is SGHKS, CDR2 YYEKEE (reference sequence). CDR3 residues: CASSFDTWGEKLFF. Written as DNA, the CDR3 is TGTGCCAGCAGCTTCGACACTTGGGGTGAAAAACTGTTTTTT.

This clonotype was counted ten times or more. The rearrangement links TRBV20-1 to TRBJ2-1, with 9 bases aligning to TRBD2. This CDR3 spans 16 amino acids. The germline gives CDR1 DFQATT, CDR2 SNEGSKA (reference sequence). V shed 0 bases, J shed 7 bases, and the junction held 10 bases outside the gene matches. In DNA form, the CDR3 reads TGCAGTGCTAGAGAACAGCGGGAGGCTAGGAGGAATGAGCAGTTCTTC. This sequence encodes CSAREQREARRNEQFF.

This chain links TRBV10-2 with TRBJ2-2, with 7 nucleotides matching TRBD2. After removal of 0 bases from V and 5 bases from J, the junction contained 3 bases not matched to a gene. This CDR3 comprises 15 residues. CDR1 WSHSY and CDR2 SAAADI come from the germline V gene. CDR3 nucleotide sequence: TGCGCCAGCAGTGAGTCGTGGACTAGGACCGGGGAGCTGTTTTTT. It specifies CASSESWTRTGELFF.

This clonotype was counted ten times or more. The CDR3 bases are TGCAGTGCTCGGACTACCGAGGGTGGGGAGCTGTTTTTT. It yields the protein CSARTTEGGELFF. The chain links TRBV20-1 to TRBJ2-2; the D gene is possibly TRBD2 (6 bases). V shed 5 bases and J shed 8 bases, with 15 bases lying between them. Germline V gives CDR1 DFQATT, CDR2 SNEGSKA (reference sequence). There are 13 residues in the CDR3.

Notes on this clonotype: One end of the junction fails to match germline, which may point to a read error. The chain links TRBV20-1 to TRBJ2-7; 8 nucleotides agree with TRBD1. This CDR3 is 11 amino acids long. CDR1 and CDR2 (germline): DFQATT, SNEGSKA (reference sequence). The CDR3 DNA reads TGCAGTGCTATAACGGGACAGGTCCACTTCTTC. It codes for CSAITGQVHFF.

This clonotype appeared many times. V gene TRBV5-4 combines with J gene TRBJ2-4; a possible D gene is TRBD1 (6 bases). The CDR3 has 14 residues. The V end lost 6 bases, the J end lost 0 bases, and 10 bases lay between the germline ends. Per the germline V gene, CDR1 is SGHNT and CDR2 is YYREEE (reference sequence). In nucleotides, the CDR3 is TGTGCCAGCACCTTCAGGGGAGCCAAAAACATTCAGTACTTC. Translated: CASTFRGAKNIQYF.

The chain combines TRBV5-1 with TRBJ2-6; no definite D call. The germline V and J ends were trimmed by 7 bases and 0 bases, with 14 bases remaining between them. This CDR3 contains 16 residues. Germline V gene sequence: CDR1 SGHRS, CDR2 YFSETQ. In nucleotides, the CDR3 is TGCGCCAGCTCCTCCGGCCCCCCCTCTGGGGCCAACGTCCTGACTTTC. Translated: CASSSGPPSGANVLTF.

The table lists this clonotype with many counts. CDR3: CASRNLPTGSPRDTQYF. CDR3 coding DNA: TGTGCCAGCAGGAATTTGCCGACGGGATCCCCCCGGGATACGCAGTATTTT. The chain combines TRBV6-1 with TRBJ2-3; maybe TRBD2 (5 bases). V dropped 6 bases and J dropped 6 bases, with 25 bases sitting between them. Germline V CDR1 and CDR2: MNHNS, SASEGT. The CDR3 has 17 amino acids.

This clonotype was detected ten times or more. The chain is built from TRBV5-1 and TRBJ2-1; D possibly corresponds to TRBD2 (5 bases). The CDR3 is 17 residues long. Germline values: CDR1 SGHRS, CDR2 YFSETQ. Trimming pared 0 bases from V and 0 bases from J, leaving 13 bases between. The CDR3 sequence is CASSLGLALGSYNEQFF. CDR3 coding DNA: TGCGCCAGCAGCTTGGGGCTAGCTCTCGGCTCCTACAATGAGCAGTTCTTC.

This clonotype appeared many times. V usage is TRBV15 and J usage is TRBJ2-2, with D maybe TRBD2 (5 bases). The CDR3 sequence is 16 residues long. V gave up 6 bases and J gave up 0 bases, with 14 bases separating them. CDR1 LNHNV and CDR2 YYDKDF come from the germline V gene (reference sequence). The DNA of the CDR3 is TGTGCCACCAGAAAGAACTCCGGGACGAACACCGGGGAGCTGTTTTTT. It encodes CATRKNSGTNTGELFF.

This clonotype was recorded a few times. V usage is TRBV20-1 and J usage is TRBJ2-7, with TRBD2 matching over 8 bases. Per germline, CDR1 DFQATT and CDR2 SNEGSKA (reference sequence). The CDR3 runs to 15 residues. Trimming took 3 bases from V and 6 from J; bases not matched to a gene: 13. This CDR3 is CSARPPGLVTVEQYF. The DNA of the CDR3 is TGCAGTGCTAGGCCTCCGGGACTAGTTACTGTCGAGCAGTACTTC.